The next 32 T cell receptor beta chains were all read from a single sample in a study of blood T cells in healthy people across ages. A second roughly 6 to 11 cycle PCR used barcoded and J-beta primers. TCRdb reprocessed the 5' RACE reads via MiXCR and lists one record per CDR3 protein. Of hundreds of thousands of distinct CDR3 sequences detected, around 21% appear once; the ten largest clones hold roughly 3.9%. The sample taken for sequencing was blood. Receptor source: a man in his 70s in good health.

The CDR3 sequence is CASSQGLGGRIWTDTQYF. The CDR3 nucleotides are TGTGCCAGCAGCCAAGGGTTGGGCGGGAGGATCTGGACAGATACGCAGTATTTT. This rearrangement joins TRBV3-1 to TRBJ2-3; 8 bases line up with TRBD2. This CDR3 is 18 amino acids long. V gave up 1 base and J gave up 3 bases; unmatched junction bases: 12. Germline V lookup: CDR1 LGHDT, CDR2 YNNKEL (reference sequence).

This clonotype was observed a handful of times. V is TRBV5-1 and J is TRBJ2-5; 8 bases line up with TRBD2. Germline CDR1 is SGHRS and CDR2 is YFSETQ. The CDR3 length is 14 residues. The V segment lost 4 bases and the J segment 4 bases; nucleotides outside the gene matches: 6. CDR3 loop: CASSITSGPETQYF. The CDR3 DNA follows: TGCGCCAGCAGCATTACTAGCGGCCCAGAGACCCAGTACTTC.

This clonotype was observed a few times. The genes are TRBV28 and TRBJ2-3; TRBD1 matches 8 bases. The CDR3 is 14 amino acids. CDR1 and CDR2 (germline): MDHEN, SYDVKM. Trimming at V came to 10 bases and at J to 1 base, leaving 7 bases not matched to a gene. The CDR3 is CATIETGGTDTQYF. The CDR3 DNA is TGTGCCACTATAGAGACAGGGGGCACAGATACGCAGTATTTT.

The gene calls are TRBV12-3 or TRBV12-4 and TRBJ1-2; a weak D match, TRBD1 (5 bases). The V end lost 1 base, the J end lost 4 bases, and 13 bases lay between the germline ends. CDR3 length: 15 residues. The CDR3: CASSLGAPRGYGYTF. In DNA form, the CDR3 reads TGTGCCAGCAGTTTAGGCGCCCCAAGGGGCTATGGCTACACCTTC.

This CDR3 reads CASTGGTSRTYEQYF. In nucleotides, the CDR3 is TGTGCCAGCACCGGAGGGACTAGCAGAACCTACGAGCAGTACTTC. This chain connects TRBV28 to TRBJ2-7; TRBD2 agrees at 9 bases. CDR1 MDHEN and CDR2 SYDVKM come from the germline V gene. The CDR3 is made up of 15 amino acids. V gave up 7 bases and J gave up 2 bases; unmatched junction bases: 9.

This clonotype was seen a handful of times. The chain combines TRBV20-1 with TRBJ2-5; 12 nucleotides agree with TRBD2. The tail of the sequence fits TRBJ2-1 better, so the J call may be wrong. Looked up from germline, CDR1 is DFQATT and CDR2 is SNEGSKA (reference sequence). CDR3 length: 17 residues. CDR3 in amino acids: CSARGALAGGMYNEQFF. CDR3 nucleotides: TGCAGTGCTAGAGGGGCACTAGCGGGAGGAATGTACAATGAGCAGTTCTTC.

This clonotype was seen a few times. V gene TRBV6-1 combines with J gene TRBJ2-1; the D is unclear. V lost 4 bases and J lost 7, with 11 bases in between. Germline values: CDR1 MNHNS, CDR2 SASEGT. The CDR3 spans 13 residues. DNA of the CDR3: TGTGCCAGCAGTGTGCTGTTTGGGAATGAGCAGTTCTTC. This codes for CASSVLFGNEQFF.

The chain links TRBV18 to TRBJ1-1, with unresolved D. There are 14 residues in the CDR3. Trimming cost V 0 bases and J 6 bases, with 11 bases left between them. From germline, CDR1 is KGHSH and CDR2 LQKENI. CDR3 residues: CASSPPSSRAEAFF. Written as DNA, the CDR3 is TGTGCCAGCTCACCACCGTCTTCGAGGGCTGAAGCTTTCTTT.

This clonotype was seen a few times. The chain combines TRBV6-5 with TRBJ2-1; D assignment may be TRBD1 or TRBD2 (5 bases each). This CDR3 has 14 residues. The V gene's germline CDR1 is MNHEY and CDR2 SVGAGI. V was cut by 7 bases and J by 3 bases, with 13 bases left in between. The CDR3 DNA reads TGTGCCAGCAATCCGGGACGGCTCTACAATGAGCAGTTCTTC. Protein sequence: CASNPGRLYNEQFF.

This clonotype was observed a handful of times. The chain carries TRBV28 and TRBJ2-3; D gene uncertain. The CDR3 loop spans 12 amino acids. Germline V gives CDR1 MDHEN, CDR2 SYDVKM. Trimming stripped 4 bases from V and 12 bases from J, with 14 bases between. The CDR3 region is CASSSQTIPQYF. The CDR3 DNA reads as TGTGCCAGCAGTTCACAGACAATACCCCAGTATTTT. The full variable domain, rest sourced from reference TRBV28 and TRBJ2-3, is DVKVTQSSRYLVKRTGEKVFLECVQDMDHENMFWYRQDPGLGLRLIYFSYDVKMKEKGDIPEGYSVSREKKERFSLILESASTNQTSMYLCASSSQTIPQYFGPGTRLTVL.

A remark on this clonotype: Compared with germline, one end of the junction differs, possibly owing to a read error. This chain connects TRBV5-1 to TRBJ2-1, with a weak D call TRBD1 (5 bases). The CDR3 runs 13 residues. Germline CDR1 is SGHRS and CDR2 is YFSETQ. CDR3 DNA: TGCGCCAGCAGGGCGACAGAGTACAATGCGCAGTTCTTC. Protein: CASRATEYNAQFF.

This clonotype showed up just a few times. The V gene is TRBV5-6, the J gene TRBJ2-7; D is undetermined. This CDR3 has 14 amino acids. CDR1 SGHDT and CDR2 YYEEEE come from the germline V gene. V was trimmed by 0 bases and J by 8 bases, leaving 15 bases between them. CDR3 amino acids: CASSLGRYLGKQYF. In nucleotides, the CDR3 is TGTGCCAGCAGCTTGGGGCGGTACCTCGGAAAGCAGTACTTC. Combining the CDR3 with reference TRBV5-6 and TRBJ2-7 gives the whole variable domain DAGVTQSPTHLIKTRGQQVTLRCSPKSGHDTVSWYQQALGQGPQFIFQYYEEEERQRGNFPDRFSGHQFPNYSSELNVNALLLGDSALYLCASSLGRYLGKQYFGPGTRLTVT.

CDR3 DNA sequence: TGCGCCAGCAGCACCTCCGGGACTAGCGAAGAGACCCAGTACTTC. It specifies CASSTSGTSEETQYF. The chain uses TRBV5-1 and TRBJ2-5, with 10 bases matching TRBD2. Germline V gene lookup returns CDR1 SGHRS and CDR2 YFSETQ. The CDR3 runs 15 residues. After removal of 4 bases from V and 3 bases from J, the junction contained 6 bases not matched to a gene.

This clonotype has a handful of counts. The rearrangement uses TRBV12-3 or TRBV12-4 and TRBJ2-2; 8 bases fit TRBD1. Losses at the gene ends were 4 bases for V and 0 bases for J; bases not matched to a gene: 1. This CDR3 has 15 residues. The CDR3 DNA is TGTGCCAGCAGTTGGACAGGGACGAACACCGGGGAGCTGTTTTTT. Protein sequence: CASSWTGTNTGELFF.

V usage is TRBV7-2 and J usage is TRBJ2-5; D gene ambiguous. V lost 1 base and J lost 3, with 12 bases in between. CDR1 and CDR2 from the germline V gene are SGHTA and FQGNSA. The CDR3 runs 15 residues. The CDR3 here is CASSLVGRLEETQYF. In nucleotides, the CDR3 is TGTGCCAGCAGCTTAGTTGGCAGGCTCGAAGAGACCCAGTACTTC. The variable domain in full, completed from reference TRBV7-2 and TRBJ2-5, reads GAGVSQSPSNKVTEKGKDVELRCDPISGHTALYWYRQSLGQGLEFLIYFQGNSAPDKSGLPSDRFSAERTGGSVSTLTIQRTQQEDSAVYLCASSLVGRLEETQYFGPGTRLLVL.

Regarding this clonotype: This CDR3 fails to terminate in the conserved phenylalanine or tryptophan, so it likely reflects a read error. The V call is TRBV18, the J call TRBJ1-4; 8 bases match TRBD1. Germline V gene sequence: CDR1 KGHSH, CDR2 LQKENI. The CDR3 runs to 13 residues. V lost 5 bases, J lost 8 bases, and 4 bases stayed unmatched. The CDR3 reads CASSSAGGEKLFS. In DNA form, the CDR3 reads TGTGCCAGCTCATCTGCAGGGGGCGAAAAACTGTTTTCT.

The chain employs TRBV29-1 and TRBJ2-7; 8 nucleotides agree with TRBD2. CDR3 size: 11 residues. Germline V gene data show CDR1 as SQVTM and CDR2 as ANQGSEA. The V segment lost 5 bases and the J segment 4 bases; nucleotides outside the gene matches: 1. CDR3 in amino acids: CSVQREYEQYF. For the CDR3, the DNA is TGCAGCGTTCAGCGGGAGTACGAGCAGTACTTC.

This clonotype came up a few times. The V gene is TRBV29-1, the J gene TRBJ2-5; perhaps D is TRBD1 or TRBD2 (6 bases each). The J call may be in error: the DNA end matches TRBJ2-7 better. Germline assignment: CDR1 SQVTM and CDR2 ANQGSEA. CDR3 length: 15 amino acids. Written as DNA, the CDR3 is TGCAGCGTTGGCCTCGGAGGGGGGCTCTCCTACGAGCAGTACTTC. Encoded protein: CSVGLGGGLSYEQYF.

This clonotype was seen only a few times. One end of the junction varies from germline; a read error may be responsible. This chain joins TRBV12-3 or TRBV12-4 and TRBJ1-6; D unresolved. The CDR3 extends over 11 amino acids. CDR3 sequence: CASSWDSLLHF. The CDR3 coding sequence is TGTGCCAGCAGTTGGGATTCACTCCTCCACTTT.

The table lists this clonotype with a few counts. A much larger clone sits a single nucleotide away, making a read error possible. This chain connects TRBV5-5 to TRBJ2-7; possibly TRBD1 for D (5 bases). Germline CDR1 SGHKS, CDR2 YYEKEE (reference sequence). The length of the CDR3 is 12 residues. CDR3 in amino acids: CASSQDTGEQHF. CDR3 DNA: TGTGCCAGCAGCCAGGACACGGGCGAGCAGCACTTC.

The chain employs TRBV7-2 and TRBJ1-1, with a possible D match to TRBD1 (6 bases). V lost 3 bases to trimming and J lost 2 bases, with 10 bases between them. The CDR3 consists of 14 residues. CDR1 SGHTA and CDR2 FQGNSA come from the germline V gene. The CDR3 DNA follows: TGTGCCAGCAGCTTCAACGGGGGCAACACTGAAGCTTTCTTT. Translated: CASSFNGGNTEAFF.

About this clonotype: A much larger clone lies one base from this, so it may be a read error. V and J are TRBV20-1 and TRBJ2-1; TRBD2 matches 12 bases. Germline CDR1 DFQATT, CDR2 SNEGSKA (reference sequence). The CDR3 runs to 15 residues. The CDR3 sequence: CSARAGLAGYNERFF. Here the CDR3 DNA reads TGCAGTGCTAGAGCCGGACTAGCGGGGTACAATGAGCGGTTCTTC.

V gene TRBV6-1 combines with J gene TRBJ1-5; no clear D gene. The germline gives CDR1 MNHNS, CDR2 SASEGT. CDR3 length: 14 amino acids. V lost 4 bases, J lost 3 bases, and 10 bases lay in between. The CDR3 reads CASSVGTYNQPQHF. The CDR3 bases are TGTGCCAGCAGTGTAGGCACCTACAATCAGCCCCAGCATTTT.

The genes are TRBV7-2 and TRBJ2-5; D unresolved. The CDR3 is 15 residues long. The ends were cut back, 0 bases at V and 0 bases at J, with 8 bases in the middle. Germline V gives CDR1 SGHTA, CDR2 FQGNSA. The DNA for the CDR3 is TGTGCCAGCAGCTTAGCGGCAGGTTACCAAGAGACCCAGTACTTC. It is translated as CASSLAAGYQETQYF.

This clonotype appeared a few times. The rearrangement uses TRBV2 and TRBJ1-1; no firm D call. This CDR3 spans 13 amino acids. The germline V gene has CDR1 SNHLY and CDR2 FYNNEI. V lost 3 bases and J lost 4, with 9 bases in between. The CDR3 sequence is CASSDRGFTEAFF. CDR3 in DNA: TGTGCCAGCAGTGATCGGGGATTCACTGAAGCTTTCTTT.

Only a few counts were recorded for this clonotype. The junction departs from germline at one end; a sequencing error may be responsible. The CDR3 region has the DNA TGCAGCGGCAGCACGTCGGGACTAGCGGGAAGCTCCTGCAATGAGCAGTTCTTC. It yields the protein CSGSTSGLAGSSCNEQFF. The rearrangement joins TRBV29-1 to TRBJ2-1; 13 nucleotides agree with TRBD2. Germline CDR1 is SQVTM and CDR2 is ANQGSEA. CDR3 length: 18 residues.

The CDR3 region is CSATLASSYNEQFF. CDR3 coding DNA: TGCAGTGCTACACTAGCAAGCTCCTACAATGAGCAGTTCTTC. The J gene is TRBJ2-1, the V gene TRBV20-1, with D possibly matching TRBD2 (6 bases). CDR3 size: 14 residues. Germline CDR1 and CDR2: DFQATT and SNEGSKA (reference sequence). Between the trimmed V and J ends, which lost 4 bases and 0 bases, there was a span of 10 bases.

V usage is TRBV20-1 and J usage is TRBJ2-2; D not resolved. Trimming removed 2 bases at V and 4 bases at J, with 17 bases between. Germline-derived CDR1 and CDR2 are DFQATT and SNEGSKA (reference sequence). The CDR3 consists of 16 residues. The CDR3 here is CSARMSLPGGTGELFF. CDR3 in DNA: TGCAGTGCTAGAATGTCACTCCCTGGCGGCACCGGGGAGCTGTTTTTT.

The chain joins TRBV12-5 to TRBJ2-1, with 7 bases aligning to TRBD2. With 5 bases clipped from V and 7 bases from J, the junction kept 8 bases outside the gene matches. Germline CDR1 and CDR2: LGHNT and FRNRAP. The CDR3 is 14 amino acids. The CDR3 reads CASGPPGGLNEQFF. The CDR3 DNA reads TGTGCTAGTGGTCCCCCGGGAGGATTAAATGAGCAGTTCTTC.

This chain uses TRBV3-1 with TRBJ2-7; 9 bases fit TRBD2. The germline CDR1 and CDR2 sequences are LGHDT and YNNKEL (reference sequence). The CDR3 has 15 amino acids. V lost 6 bases to trimming and J lost 1 base; unmatched junction nucleotides: 7. The chain's CDR3 is CASRGVSGRSYEQYF. The CDR3 nucleotides read TGTGCCAGCAGGGGGGTCAGCGGGAGGTCCTACGAGCAGTACTTC.

This clonotype was seen repeatedly, ten times or more. V gene TRBV28 combines with J gene TRBJ2-3; the D is unclear. Trimming took off 3 bases at V and 2 bases at J, with 9 bases between the two ends. The CDR3 contains 14 residues. Germline CDR1 MDHEN, CDR2 SYDVKM. The CDR3 DNA reads TGTGCCAGCAGTTTCCCCGGGTTCACAGATACGCAGTATTTT. It encodes CASSFPGFTDTQYF.

The CDR3 nucleotides read TGTGCCAGCAGTATCGAACTCACGACTCGACACAATGAGCAGTTCTTC. It is translated as CASSIELTTRHNEQFF. This chain connects TRBV5-6 to TRBJ2-5; D remains ambiguous. The DNA matches TRBJ2-1 better at its end, which makes the J call doubtful. The CDR3 spans 16 residues. The germline V gene has CDR1 SGHDT and CDR2 YYEEEE.